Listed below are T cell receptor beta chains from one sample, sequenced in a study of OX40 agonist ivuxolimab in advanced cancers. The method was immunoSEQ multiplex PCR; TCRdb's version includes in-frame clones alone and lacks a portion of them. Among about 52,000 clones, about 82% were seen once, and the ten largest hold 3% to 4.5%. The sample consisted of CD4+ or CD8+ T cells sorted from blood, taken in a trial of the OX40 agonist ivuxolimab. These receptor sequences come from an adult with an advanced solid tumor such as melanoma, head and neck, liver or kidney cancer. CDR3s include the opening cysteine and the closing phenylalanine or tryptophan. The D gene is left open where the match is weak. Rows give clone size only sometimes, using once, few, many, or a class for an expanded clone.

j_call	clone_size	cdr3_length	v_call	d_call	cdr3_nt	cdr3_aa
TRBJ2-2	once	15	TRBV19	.	TGTGCCAGTAGCCGCCGGGGCCAGAACACCGGGGAGCTGTTTTTT	CASSRRGQNTGELFF
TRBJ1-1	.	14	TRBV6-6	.	TGTGCCAGCAGTTACCAGGGGAGGATCACTGAAGCTTTCTTT	CASSYQGRITEAFF
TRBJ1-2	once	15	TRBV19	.	TGTGCCAGTAGTATAGAAAGCAGGGGCGCCTATGGCTACACCTTC	CASSIESRGAYGYTF
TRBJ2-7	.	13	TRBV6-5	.	TGTGCCAGCAGTGGTATGGTGGAGTACGAGCAGTACTTC	CASSGMVEYEQYF
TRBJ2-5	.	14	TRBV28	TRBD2	TGTGCCAGCAAGAGCGGGGGGGAAGGGGAGACCCAGTACTTC	CASKSGGEGETQYF
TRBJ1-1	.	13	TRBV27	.	TGTGCCAGCAGCCAACATGGCCCTCGTGAAGCTTTCTTT	CASSQHGPREAFF
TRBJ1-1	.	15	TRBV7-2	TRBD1	TGTGCCAGCAGCCTCGGACAGGGTTTTAGCACTGAAGCTTTCTTT	CASSLGQGFSTEAFF
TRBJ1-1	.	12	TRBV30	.	TGTGCCTGGAGCGGGGACACAACTGAAGCTTTCTTT	CAWSGDTTEAFF
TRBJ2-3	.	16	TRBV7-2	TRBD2	TGTGCCAGCAGCTCCAGATTAGCGGGGCGCACAGATACGCAGTATTTT	CASSSRLAGRTDTQYF
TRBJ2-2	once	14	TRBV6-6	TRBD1	TGTGCCAGCAGGCAGGGGGCCGGCACCGGGGAGCTGTTTTTT	CASRQGAGTGELFF
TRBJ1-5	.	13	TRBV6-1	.	TGTGCCAGCAGTGAAGGGATAAATCAGCCCCAGCATTTT	CASSEGINQPQHF
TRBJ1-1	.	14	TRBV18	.	TGTGCCAGCTCACCCCCAAGAGGAGTCCGAGAAGCTTTCTTT	CASSPPRGVREAFF
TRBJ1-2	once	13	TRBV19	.	TGTGCCAGTAGTATGGAGGGGAACTATGGCTACACCTTC	CASSMEGNYGYTF
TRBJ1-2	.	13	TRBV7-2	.	TGTGCCAGCAGCTTAGGTCAGGCGGATGGCTACACCTTC	CASSLGQADGYTF
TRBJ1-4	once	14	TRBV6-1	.	TGTGCCAGCGAATGGGGGGCGACTAATGAAAAACTGTTTTTT	CASEWGATNEKLFF
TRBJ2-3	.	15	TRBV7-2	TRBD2	TGTGCCAGCAGCCCGGGACTAACTAGCACAGATACGCAGTATTTT	CASSPGLTSTDTQYF
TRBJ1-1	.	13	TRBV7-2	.	TGTGCCAGCAGCTTAAACGAAGGAACTGAAGCTTTCTTT	CASSLNEGTEAFF
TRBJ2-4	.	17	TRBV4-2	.	TGTGCCAGCAGCCAAGATGGGGGTAGACAGTCTGGAAACATTCAGTACTTC	CASSQDGGRQSGNIQYF
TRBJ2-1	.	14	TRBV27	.	TGTGCCAGCGCTGGGGCTAGCTCCTACAATGAGCAGTTCTTC	CASAGASSYNEQFF
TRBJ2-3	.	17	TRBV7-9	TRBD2	TGTGCCAGCAGCTGGCCCCGGACTAGCGTGCTCACAGATACGCAGTATTTT	CASSWPRTSVLTDTQYF
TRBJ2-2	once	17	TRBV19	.	TGTGCCAGTAGTATTCGCGCGCCAGGGGAAAACACCGGGGAGCTGTTTTTT	CASSIRAPGENTGELFF
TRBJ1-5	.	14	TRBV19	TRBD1	TGTGCCAGTAGTACAACAGGGGGCAGGCAGCCCCAGCATTTT	CASSTTGGRQPQHF
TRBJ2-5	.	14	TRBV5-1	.	TGCGCCAGCAGAGGCAGGACGGGGGAAGAGACCCAGTACTTC	CASRGRTGEETQYF